This entry features one T cell receptor (beta chain) sequence. The data are from a study of blood T cell repertoires in COVID-19. Clones were sequenced by immunoSEQ multiplex PCR, and TCRdb holds only the in-frame ones, with some missing. The sample has about 200,000 clones, about 84% seen once. Germline V gene lookup returns CDR1 KGHSH and CDR2 LQKENI. The CDR3 is 15 residues long. V lost 3 bases to trimming and J lost 3 bases; unmatched junction nucleotides: 6. The sample comprised peripheral blood. The source of this sequence is a person between 65 and 80 years old with COVID-19, enrolled during active disease. The V gene is TRBV18, the J gene TRBJ2-7, with 9 bases identical to TRBD1. CDR3 in amino acids: CASSPSGQGSYEQYF. CDR3 bases: TGTGCCAGCTCACCGTCGGGACAGGGAAGCTACGAGCAGTACTTC.